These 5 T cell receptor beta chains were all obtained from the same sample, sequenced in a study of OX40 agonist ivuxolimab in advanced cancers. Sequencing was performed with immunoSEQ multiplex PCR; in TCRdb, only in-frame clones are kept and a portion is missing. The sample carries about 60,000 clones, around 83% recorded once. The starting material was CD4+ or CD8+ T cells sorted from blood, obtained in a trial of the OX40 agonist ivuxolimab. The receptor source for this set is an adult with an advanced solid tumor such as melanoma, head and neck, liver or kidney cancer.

The CDR3 nucleotides read TGTGCCAGCGGACAGGGTCGGGGCACTGAAGCTTTCTTT. It codes for CASGQGRGTEAFF. This rearrangement joins TRBV19 to TRBJ1-1, with 8 bases fitting TRBD1. The germline V gene has CDR1 LNHDA and CDR2 SQIVND (reference sequence). With 9 bases clipped from V and 4 bases from J, the junction kept 7 bases outside the gene matches. This CDR3 spans 13 amino acids.

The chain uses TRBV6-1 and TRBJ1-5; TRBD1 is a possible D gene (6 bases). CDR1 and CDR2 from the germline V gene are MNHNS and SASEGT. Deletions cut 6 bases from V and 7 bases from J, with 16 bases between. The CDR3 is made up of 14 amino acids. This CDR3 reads CASRGAQGRQPQHF. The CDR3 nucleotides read TGTGCCAGCAGGGGGGCACAGGGTAGGCAGCCCCAGCATTTT.

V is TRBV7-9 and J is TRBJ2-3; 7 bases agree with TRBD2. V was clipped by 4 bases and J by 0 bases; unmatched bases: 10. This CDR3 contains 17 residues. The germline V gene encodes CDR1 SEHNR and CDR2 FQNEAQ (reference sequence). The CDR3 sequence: CASSYRGGIRSTDTQYF. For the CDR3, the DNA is TGTGCCAGCAGCTATAGGGGAGGGATCAGAAGCACAGATACGCAGTATTTT.

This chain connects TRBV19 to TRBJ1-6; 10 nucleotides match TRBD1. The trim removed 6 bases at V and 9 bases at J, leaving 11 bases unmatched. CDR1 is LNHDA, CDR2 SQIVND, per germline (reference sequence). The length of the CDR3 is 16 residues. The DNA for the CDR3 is TGTGCCAGTAGACAACAACCCGGGACAGGGGTTTCACCCCTCCACTTT. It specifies CASRQQPGTGVSPLHF.

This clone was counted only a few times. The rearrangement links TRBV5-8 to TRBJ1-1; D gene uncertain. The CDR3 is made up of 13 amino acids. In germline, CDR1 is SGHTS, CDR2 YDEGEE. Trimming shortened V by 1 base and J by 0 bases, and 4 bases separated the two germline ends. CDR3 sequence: CASSLRMNTEAFF. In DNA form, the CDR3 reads TGTGCCAGCAGCTTGCGAATGAACACTGAAGCTTTCTTT. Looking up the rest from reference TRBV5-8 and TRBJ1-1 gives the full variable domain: EAGVTQSPTHLIKTRGQQATLRCSPISGHTSVYWYQQALGLGLQFLLWYDEGEERNRGNFPPRFSGRQFPNYSSELNVNALELEDSALYLCASSLRMNTEAFFGQGTRLTVV.